This entry is about one T cell receptor beta chain. Its antigen is still unknown. No base qualities exist here, and no much larger clone lies one base off it. The germline V gene supplies CDR1 MGHRA and CDR2 YSYEKL. Between the V and J ends, shortened by 1 base and 5 bases respectively, the junction contains 7 bases. The CDR3, cysteine through phenylalanine, is 13 amino acids long. Only the CDR3 part of the read is kept: 39 bases, read in frame from the first base. The entry originates in a study of cytomegalovirus exposure and HLA in healthy donors (dated by TCRdb to 2015 to 2018). Regarding the complete study: In an earlier analysis of under 750 of the donors, approximately 260 Gb of sequence data and 90 million to 120 million unique TCR beta sequences from roughly 190 million T cells were reported. A separate validation cohort of over a hundred different subjects was used in addition to the 666-subject first cohort. Across 398 genotyped donors of the cohort, an average of roughly 230,000 unique TCR beta nucleotide sequences per donor were sequenced, and roughly 17% of those sequences were non-productive. Several DR-DQ haplotypes were treated as single units for association and clustering because of strong linkage in the cohort. A later analysis re-examined previously published TCR beta repertoires from several hundred donors and added high-resolution HLA genotyping to investigate patterns of TCR occurrence. Of the 300 to 500 genotyped donors, roughly 80% were placed in the genetic ancestry cluster associated with self-reported Caucasian donors. Every repertoire in the discovery cohort had been generated on one and the same sequencing platform. Both class I and class II loci were covered by HLA typing, at four-digit resolution. An earlier analysis of approximately 630 of the donors applied high-throughput TCR beta sequencing to assess whether each TCR beta V gene segment acted as functional or pseudogenic. The later analysis used no new phenotypic data to find candidate immune exposures, relying instead on TCR beta sequences and their occurrence across donors. The aim of the study was to test whether cataloging public T cell receptors could identify signatures of past pathogen exposure. To predict cytomegalovirus infection status, the study combined high-throughput TCR immunosequencing, statistical association of individual TCRs with disease status, and machine learning. A later genetic analysis used genome-wide SNP genotypes for about 65% of the roughly 700 donors, treating that subset as a discovery cohort. The T cell repertoires of 666 subjects were profiled by immunosequencing and related to cytomegalovirus serostatus. About 280 gigabases of sequencing data and around 85 million unique TCR sequences made up an early release that covered approximately 700 HLA-typed donors. Typing coverage varied by locus: roughly 629-640 donors for A, B, C, DRB1 and DQB1; 522 for DQA1; some 610 for DPA1; around 490 for DPB1. Donor age, sex, ethnicity and CMV serostatus were collected together with the repertoire data.

Study-wide conclusions, independent of this receptor: Because some donors lacked HLA typing at each locus, the association tests relied only on the typed subset. In a later analysis, the rate of TCR association differed among HLA loci, with DRB1 alleles having the most associated TCRs and HLA-C alleles having the fewest. In this cohort, only TCR beta chains were sequenced, and detectable features were limited by the absence of alpha or paired-chain data. An association between a missense DCLRE1C variant and V-gene and J-gene trimming of TCR beta chains was found in a later genetic analysis and replicated in an independent cohort. Over 15 rarely observed V segments, including chromosome 9 orphons, were excluded from the earlier analysis of a few hundred of the donors because counts were too low. An earlier analysis of around 500 of the donors showed that most TCR beta V segments appeared in productive rearrangements either about 87% or about 30% of the time, which broadly matched IMGT annotations. Across donors, most TCR sequences were observed very rarely, whereas some public TCRs were present in many individuals. The classifier was reported to diagnose cytomegalovirus status with high specificity and sensitivity in both the original cohort and the validation cohort. When HLA alleles, especially DR and DQ, strongly co-occurred, attributing TCR associations to individual alleles was difficult. Compared with the roughly 710-donor mean, donors in an Asian-associated ancestry cluster had fewer N-insertions in productive TCRs, according to a later genetic analysis. In a later analysis, HLA-associated TCR beta chains showed more clonal expansion and lower generation probabilities than non-associated chains that were equally common. In vitro tests confirmed that three of the cytomegalovirus-associated TCR beta chains recognize cytomegalovirus antigens. Linkage disequilibrium might explain the correlated functional status among segregating V segments, but an unknown experimental factor could not be excluded. At a false discovery rate of 0.05, a later analysis linked under 20,000 TCR beta sequences to specific HLA alleles. A further reported finding was that TCR beta sequences accurately predicted the HLA-A and HLA-B alleles for most subjects in the first cohort. A total of roughly 160 TCR beta chains were listed by the study as associated with cytomegalovirus. The authors suggested that the approach could potentially be generalized to other disease states and immunological phenotypes. A later analysis found that most CMV-associated TCR beta chains appeared HLA-restricted, with HLA associations seemingly driven largely by CMV exposure. The sequencing pipeline was judged likely to have produced a cluster of highly shared sequence variants as a technical artifact. Roughly uniform sequencing depth across donors was assumed in presence/absence analyses, although this assumption may not hold. Immune exposure information for the cohort was limited to CMV serostatus. In a later analysis, several top co-occurrence clusters were reported to appear linked to parvovirus B19, influenza, CMV and Epstein-Barr virus. Because the 87-base-pair reads could not distinguish some IMGT-functional V segments, including TRBV6-2 and TRBV6-3, those segments were excluded.

Receptors were amplified or captured by the immunoSEQ multiplex PCR assay. The multiplex PCR relied on a mix of 60 forward primers for TCR Vbeta segments and 13 reverse primers for TCR Jbeta segments. The CDR3 region of rearranged TCR beta genes was amplified from genomic DNA with a multiplex PCR assay. On the Illumina HiSeq System, the amplified TCR beta libraries were sequenced as 87-base-pair reads. In the authors' own workflow: A later analysis tallied tens of millions of unique TCR beta chains across the 610 or so repertoires, and about 12 million of those chains were shared by two or more donors. A nearest-neighbor algorithm error-corrected the raw reads and collapsed the reads into unique sequences, merging closely related sequences to remove PCR and sequencing errors. CDR3 sequences were aligned to IMGT reference sequences to assign V, D and J gene segments. For a sequence to be retained, a match of at least six nucleotides to both a V gene segment and a J gene segment was required. A rearrangement counted as productive if the CDR3 had no stop codons and remained in frame with V and J, and every other rearrangement counted as non-productive. Following IMGT convention, CDR3 was defined as the stretch from the second conserved V-encoded cysteine up to the conserved J-encoded phenylalanine. In an earlier analysis of roughly 610 of the donors, sequences lacking an unambiguous match to a single V gene segment were excluded. In an earlier analysis of 450 to 700 of the donors, V segments were called functional above 56.7% productive rearrangements and were called segregating when the between-donor standard deviation exceeded 5%. A statistical classification framework was built to diagnose cytomegalovirus status from the catalog of TCR beta chain sequences. A later analysis assigned V and J genes by comparing TCR nucleotide sequences with IMGT/GENE-DB human TR gene sequences. A later analysis assigned CDR3 sequences and most-parsimonious VDJ recombination scenarios with the TCRdist pipeline. In a later analysis, every TCR beta chain was defined by the combination of its CDR3 amino acid sequence and its V-gene family, and reads without a unique V-gene family were dropped. In a later analysis, a few hundred highly shared, low-generation-probability nucleotide sequences were removed to address suspected cross-contamination and a sequencing artifact. For each public chain, a later analysis derived a clonal expansion index from normalized ranks of inferred template counts within each repertoire. In a later analysis, generation probabilities were computed using a VDJ recombination model fitted to out-of-frame rearrangements, and the results were checked against IGoR. A later analysis scored TCR-TCR, TCR-HLA and TCR-CMV co-occurrence with hypergeometric tests, applying a repertoire-size bias correction to TCR pairs. A later analysis estimated false discovery rates by permuting HLA or CMV assignments 20 times. In a later analysis, co-occurring TCRs were grouped using DBSCAN, with TCRdist sequence similarity added in when clustering inside HLA-allele-positive subsets. Repertoires with fewer than 30,000 or more than 120,000 public chains were left out of co-occurrence clustering, as were about five repertoires with anomalous nucleotide sharing. In TCRdb, the immuneACCESS table is reduced to in-frame sequences with V and J assigned. These tables do not hold every clone; where another copy was compared, an unresolved V gene accounts for under half, and the others remain unexplained. V and J calls and clone size are those listed in that table; D and trimming were worked out from the DNA. In this sample the table shows 100,000 to 150,000 clones, around 80% of which occur a single time. The ten largest account for approximately 3.1% of the sample.

In total, more than 500 healthy bone marrow donors made up the cohort. Cohort members were all nominally healthy when sampled, although unrecorded immune exposures were likely present. The donor tested CMV seropositive, placing the donor among the 289 seropositive members of the cohort. Every donor gave a peripheral blood sample, and the peripheral blood mononuclear cells from that sample were used for TCR beta sequencing. Genomic DNA was extracted from the blood cell samples with the Qiagen DNeasy Blood Extraction Kit. The sequencing input was PBMCs. The sequence links TRBV4-1 to TRBJ2-3, with the D gene not confidently named. This sequence was found in a woman between 18 and 29 years old in good health and CMV-seropositive. The nucleotides read TGCGCCAGCAGCCAAGTGATAGTAGATACGCAGTATTTT. It codes for CASSQVIVDTQYF.